Listed below are T cell receptor beta chains from one sample, sequenced in a study of CD8+ T cells in alopecia areata. Method: immunoSEQ multiplex PCR; TCRdb's copy keeps in-frame clones and lacks some. The sample carries around 190,000 clones, 60% recorded once. The source was CD4+ T cells sorted from blood, collected at week 24, from a patient treated with tofacitinib. Receptors originate from a human donor with alopecia areata. The CDR3 runs from the conserved cysteine through the conserved F or W. A D gene is named only where the DNA matches it firmly. Clone size is shown for a subset of rows, as once, few, many or a class of expanded clone.

>TRBJ2-3|.|TRBV29-1|.
CSVEDNTDTQYF
TGCAGCGTTGAAGATAACACAGATACGCAGTATTTT
>TRBJ2-2|.|TRBV5-4|TRBD1
CASSRTGLDTGELFF
TGTGCCAGCAGCCGGACAGGGTTAGACACCGGGGAGCTGTTTTTT
>TRBJ2-1|.|TRBV6-5|.
CASSFGFSNEQFF
TGTGCCAGCAGTTTTGGCTTTAGCAATGAGCAGTTCTTC
>TRBJ2-3|few|TRBV7-2|.
CASSLARQPTQYF
TGTGCCAGCAGCTTAGCCCGCCAGCCTACGCAGTATTTT
>TRBJ1-3|.|TRBV29-1|.
CSVEGSGNTIYF
TGCAGCGTTGAGGGCTCTGGAAACACCATATATTTT
>TRBJ2-5|.|TRBV23-1|.
CASPDLQGKPQETQYF
TGCGCCAGCCCCGACCTACAGGGAAAGCCTCAAGAGACCCAGTACTTC
>TRBJ2-7|few|TRBV7-2|TRBD1
CASSSLGDRVTYEQYF
TGTGCCAGCAGCTCCCTCGGGGACAGGGTCACCTACGAGCAGTACTTC
>TRBJ2-2|.|TRBV25-1|.
CASSPTGSVGLFF
TGTGCCAGCAGTCCCACAGGGTCGGTGGGGCTGTTTTTT
>TRBJ2-3|.|TRBV11-2|.
CASSFSRSTDTQYF
TGTGCCAGCAGCTTTAGTCGTAGCACAGATACGCAGTATTTT
>TRBJ1-5|.|TRBV6-1|.
CASSGTNWGQPQHF
TGTGCCAGCAGCGGCACAAACTGGGGTCAGCCCCAGCATTTT
>TRBJ2-6|.|TRBV30|.
CAWRLTGANVLTF
TGTGCCTGGAGGTTGACTGGGGCCAACGTCCTGACTTTC
>TRBJ2-3|few|TRBV14|TRBD1
CASSQVAQGADTQYF
TGTGCCAGCAGCCAAGTCGCCCAGGGGGCAGATACGCAGTATTTT
>TRBJ2-1|many|TRBV18|TRBD1
CASSPRDRASEQFF
TGTGCCAGCTCACCACGGGACAGGGCAAGTGAGCAGTTCTTC
>TRBJ2-1|few|TRBV6-1|TRBD2
CASSESSGGALYNEQFF
TGTGCCAGCAGTGAATCTAGCGGGGGGGCCTTATACAATGAGCAGTTCTTC
>TRBJ1-1|.|TRBV5-6|TRBD1
CASSRTGESTEAFF
TGTGCCAGCAGCCGGACAGGGGAGAGCACTGAAGCTTTCTTT
>TRBJ2-7|.|TRBV29-1|.
CSVGFHTQNSYEQYF
TGCAGCGTTGGGTTCCACACCCAGAACTCCTACGAGCAGTACTTC
>TRBJ1-2|.|TRBV4-1|.
CASSLGEYYGYTF
TGCGCCAGCAGCCTTGGGGAGTACTATGGCTACACCTTC
>TRBJ2-2|once|TRBV9|TRBD2
CASSVQAGDHTGELFF
TGTGCCAGCAGCGTTCAAGCGGGGGACCACACCGGGGAGCTGTTTTTT
>TRBJ1-2|.|TRBV15|.
CATSRGTENSGYTF
TGTGCCACCAGCAGAGGGACGGAGAATAGTGGCTACACCTTC
>TRBJ1-5|few|TRBV28|.
CASSFNQPQHF
TGTGCCAGCAGTTTTAATCAGCCCCAGCATTTT
>TRBJ1-2|.|TRBV15|TRBD1
CATSSGTGRDYGYTF
TGTGCCACCAGCAGTGGGACAGGAAGGGACTATGGCTACACCTTC
>TRBJ2-3|.|TRBV29-1|TRBD2
CSVEMLAGYPDTQYF
TGCAGCGTTGAAATGTTAGCGGGGTATCCAGATACGCAGTATTTT
>TRBJ1-2|.|TRBV15|.
CATSSVDYGYTF
TGTGCCACCAGCAGTGTGGACTATGGCTACACCTTC
>TRBJ2-5|.|TRBV4-3|TRBD2
CASSLSGGPSYQETQYF
TGCGCCAGCAGCTTGAGCGGGGGACCATCGTACCAAGAGACCCAGTACTTC
>TRBJ2-1|.|TRBV5-1|.
CASSPYGLPGDDEQFF
TGCGCCAGCAGCCCCTACGGACTACCAGGAGACGATGAGCAGTTCTTC
>TRBJ2-2|.|TRBV5-6|.
CASSLAGGGGRGELFF
TGTGCCAGCAGCTTGGCCGGGGGTGGCGGTCGCGGGGAGCTGTTTTTT
>TRBJ2-1|.|TRBV29-1|.
CSVDRGASEQFF
TGCAGCGTTGATCGGGGGGCCAGTGAGCAGTTCTTC
>TRBJ1-1|.|TRBV7-8|TRBD1
CASSLGQGIAFF
TGTGCCAGCAGCTTAGGACAGGGAATAGCTTTCTTT
>TRBJ2-1|few|TRBV4-3|TRBD2
CASSQVRVLAGLNEQFF
TGCGCCAGCAGCCAAGTGCGGGTACTAGCGGGGCTCAATGAGCAGTTCTTC
>TRBJ2-6|.|TRBV18|.
CASSPEVNSGANVLTF
TGTGCCAGCTCACCGGAGGTCAACTCTGGGGCCAACGTCCTGACTTTC
>TRBJ2-5|.|TRBV29-1|.
CSVDLVVQQETQYF
TGCAGCGTTGATCTCGTAGTACAGCAAGAGACCCAGTACTTC
>TRBJ2-3|.|TRBV7-9|.
CATPKGDTQYF
TGTGCCACCCCCAAGGGAGATACGCAGTATTTT
>TRBJ2-1|.|TRBV29-1|.
CSVMGGTYNEQFF
TGCAGCGTTATGGGGGGCACTTACAATGAGCAGTTCTTC
>TRBJ2-7|few|TRBV6-5|.
CASSYGGMPSEQYF
TGTGCCAGCAGTTACGGGGGTATGCCCTCCGAGCAGTACTTC
>TRBJ1-5|.|TRBV27|.
CASRHLMGQPQHF
TGTGCCAGCAGACACTTGATGGGTCAGCCCCAGCATTTT
>TRBJ1-5|.|TRBV6-6|.
CASSYRAGADNQPQHF
TGTGCCAGCAGTTACCGGGCAGGGGCCGACAATCAGCCCCAGCATTTT
>TRBJ1-2|.|TRBV7-2|.
CASSPERNYGYTF
TGTGCCAGCAGCCCCGAGCGTAACTATGGCTACACCTTC
>TRBJ2-1|.|TRBV20-1|.
CSARDGPEQFF
TGCAGTGCTAGAGATGGCCCAGAGCAGTTCTTC
>TRBJ2-1|few|TRBV11-2|.
CASRNRPGDEQFF
TGTGCCAGCAGGAACCGGCCAGGGGATGAGCAGTTCTTC
>TRBJ1-4|.|TRBV2|TRBD1
CASRNRGPNEKLFF
TGTGCCAGCAGAAACAGGGGCCCTAATGAAAAACTGTTTTTT
>TRBJ2-1|few|TRBV27|TRBD2
CASSPSALAGDWKEQFF
TGTGCCAGCAGTCCATCCGCTTTAGCGGGGGACTGGAAAGAGCAGTTCTTC
>TRBJ1-1|.|TRBV5-1|.
CASSLAVGAGEAFF
TGCGCCAGCAGCTTGGCCGTGGGGGCAGGTGAAGCTTTCTTT
>TRBJ2-5|.|TRBV29-1|TRBD1
CSVEGELEPGGKETQYF
TGCAGCGTTGAAGGGGAACTGGAACCAGGGGGCAAGGAGACCCAGTACTTC
>TRBJ1-2|few|TRBV10-3|.
CAISGDTGLYGYTF
TGTGCCATCAGTGGGGACACAGGGCTCTATGGCTACACCTTC
>TRBJ2-7|.|TRBV5-4|TRBD2
CASSLGLGGPYEQYF
TGTGCCAGCAGCCTGGGACTAGGGGGGCCCTACGAGCAGTACTTC
>TRBJ2-7|.|TRBV11-3|TRBD1
CASSLGVQGSYEQYF
TGTGCCAGCAGCTTAGGGGTACAGGGGTCCTACGAGCAGTACTTC
>TRBJ2-5|few|TRBV30|.
CAWSRLGETQYF
TGTGCCTGGAGCCGATTGGGGGAGACCCAGTACTTC
>TRBJ1-6|.|TRBV19|.
CASRDRDNSPLHF
TGTGCCAGTAGAGACAGAGATAATTCACCCCTCCACTTT
>TRBJ1-3|few|TRBV18|.
CASSPQDLSGNTIYF
TGTGCCAGCTCACCCCAGGACCTCTCTGGAAACACCATATATTTT
>TRBJ1-2|.|TRBV5-6|.
CASSTVGGYTF
TGTGCCAGCAGCACAGTGGGTGGCTACACCTTC